This TCR beta chain was sequenced for a study of T cell responses to AZD1222 COVID-19 vaccine. CDR3 length: 16 residues. Assay: immunoSEQ multiplex PCR; the TCRdb copy retains only in-frame clones and omits some. This sample has 100,000 to 130,000 clones, with about 89% found just once. This chain uses TRBV21-1 with TRBJ2-7; the DNA was not used to check the table's D call, TRBD1. TRBV21-1 is noted as a pseudogene. This TCR came from an adult in good health. The source was peripheral blood, collected on day 0 of AZD1222 vaccination. CDR3 in DNA: TGTGCCAGCAGCATAATTGGGTCAGGGGCCTCCGACGAGCAGTACTTC. Protein: CASSIIGSGASDEQYF.